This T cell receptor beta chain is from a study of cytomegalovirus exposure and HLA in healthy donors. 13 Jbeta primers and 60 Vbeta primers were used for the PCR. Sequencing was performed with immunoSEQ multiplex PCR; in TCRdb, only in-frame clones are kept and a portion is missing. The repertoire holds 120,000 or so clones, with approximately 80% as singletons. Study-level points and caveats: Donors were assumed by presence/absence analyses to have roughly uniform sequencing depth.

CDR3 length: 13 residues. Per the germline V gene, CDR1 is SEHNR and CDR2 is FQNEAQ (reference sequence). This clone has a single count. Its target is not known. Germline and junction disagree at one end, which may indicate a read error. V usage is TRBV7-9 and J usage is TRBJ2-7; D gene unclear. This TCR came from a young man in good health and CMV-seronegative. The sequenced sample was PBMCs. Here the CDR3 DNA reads TGTTCCAGCAGCTTAGACACCTCGGGCGAGCAGTACTTC. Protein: CSSSLDTSGEQYF.